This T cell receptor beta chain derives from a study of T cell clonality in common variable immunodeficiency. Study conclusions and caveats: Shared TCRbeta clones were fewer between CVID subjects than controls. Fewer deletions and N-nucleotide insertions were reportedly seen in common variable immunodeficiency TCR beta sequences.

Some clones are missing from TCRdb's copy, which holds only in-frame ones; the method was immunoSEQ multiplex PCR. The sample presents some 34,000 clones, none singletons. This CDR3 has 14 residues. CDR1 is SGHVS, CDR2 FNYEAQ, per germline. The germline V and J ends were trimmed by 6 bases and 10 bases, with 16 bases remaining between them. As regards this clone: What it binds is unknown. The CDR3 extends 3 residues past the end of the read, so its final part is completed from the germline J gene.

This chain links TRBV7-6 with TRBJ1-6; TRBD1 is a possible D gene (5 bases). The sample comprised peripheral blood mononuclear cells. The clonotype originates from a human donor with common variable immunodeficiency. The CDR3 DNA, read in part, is TGTGCCAGCAGTGTTTCGGGGGTGCGATCACCC. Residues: CASSVSGVRSP. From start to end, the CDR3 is CASSVSGVRSPLHF.